Listed here are 32 T cell receptor beta chains from one sample, sequenced in a study of CD8+ T cells in alopecia areata. RNA was isolated and reverse transcribed to cDNA, the sequencing template. Data came from immunoSEQ multiplex PCR; TCRdb stores just in-frame clones and leaves some out. The table lists around 290,000 clones, roughly 64% of them singletons. Stated treatment: oral pan-JAK inhibitor, 5-10 mg twice daily. The input for sequencing was CD4+ T cells sorted from blood, taken at week 24, from a patient treated with tofacitinib. The receptors were gathered from a human donor with alopecia areata.

This clone was observed once. The V call is TRBV6-5, the J call TRBJ2-7; TRBD1 agrees at 7 bases. The CDR3 loop spans 14 amino acids. From germline, CDR1 is MNHEY and CDR2 SVGAGI. V dropped 7 bases and J dropped 0; count of bases not matched to a gene: 6. The CDR3 DNA sequence: TGTGCCAGCATGACACAGGGGAGCTCCTACGAGCAGTACTTC. Residues: CASMTQGSSYEQYF.

This clone was counted between two and nine times. This chain uses TRBV30 with TRBJ2-5, with 7 bases matching TRBD1. The V segment lost 0 bases and the J segment 9 bases; nucleotides outside the gene matches: 10. The CDR3 totals 14 residues. Germline V gene data show CDR1 as GTSNPN and CDR2 as SVGIG (reference sequence). CDR3 protein: CAWSVRQGRVAQYF. The CDR3 DNA is TGTGCCTGGAGTGTCCGACAGGGCCGTGTGGCCCAGTACTTC.

The V and J genes are TRBV30 and TRBJ2-7; 9 nucleotides agree with TRBD2. CDR3 length equals 13 residues. V dropped 3 bases and J dropped 6; count of bases not matched to a gene: 6. Germline-derived CDR1 and CDR2 are GTSNPN and SVGIG (reference sequence). The CDR3 spells CAWSRRGGTEQYF. In DNA, the CDR3 is TGTGCCTGGAGCCGGCGGGGGGGTACCGAGCAGTACTTC.

CDR3 DNA sequence: TGCGCCAGCAGCTTGGACCGATACAATGAGCAGTTCTTC. Residues: CASSLDRYNEQFF. The rearrangement uses TRBV5-1 and TRBJ2-1; D gene unclear. Trimming took off 0 bases at V and 4 bases at J, with 5 bases between the two ends. The germline CDR1 and CDR2 sequences are SGHRS and YFSETQ. The CDR3 is made up of 13 amino acids.

The chain couples TRBV12-5 to TRBJ2-1, with TRBD1 matching 7 bases. This CDR3 has 14 residues. The V and J ends lost 2 bases and 3 bases, in that order; junction bases with no gene match: 1. Germline V gene sequence: CDR1 LGHNT, CDR2 FRNRAP. The CDR3 here is CASGLWDSYNEQFF. DNA of the CDR3: TGTGCTAGTGGTTTGTGGGACAGCTACAATGAGCAGTTCTTC.

V and J are TRBV7-8 and TRBJ2-1; TRBD2 matches 7 bases. V dropped 5 bases and J dropped 9; count of bases not matched to a gene: 16. Germline CDR1 SGHVS, CDR2 FQNEAQ. The CDR3 runs to 16 residues. CDR3 loop: CASSAGAGLRVGEQFF. CDR3 sequence (DNA): TGTGCCAGCAGCGCCGGAGCGGGACTCCGGGTAGGTGAGCAGTTCTTC.

The chain carries TRBV29-1 and TRBJ1-2; D may be TRBD1 (5 bases). The germline V and J ends were trimmed by 7 bases and 8 bases, with 20 bases remaining between them. Germline assignment: CDR1 SQVTM and CDR2 ANQGSEA. The CDR3 loop spans 13 amino acids. CDR3 bases: TGCAGCGGGTGGGACGCGGGGGGAAGCGGCTACACCTTC. Amino acid sequence: CSGWDAGGSGYTF. The full variable domain, rest sourced from reference TRBV29-1 and TRBJ1-2, is SAVISQKPSRDICQRGTSLTIQCQVDSQVTMMFWYRQQPGQSLTLIATANQGSEATYESGFVIDKFPISRPNLTFSTLTVSNMSPEDSSIYLCSGWDAGGSGYTFGSGTRLTVV.

The sample holds many counts of this clone. The rearrangement uses TRBV7-2 and TRBJ2-1; D ambiguous. Germline V gene sequence: CDR1 SGHTA, CDR2 FQGNSA. This CDR3 is 14 amino acids long. The V end lost 4 bases, the J end lost 12 bases, and 19 bases lay between the germline ends. The CDR3 sequence: CASSSYNPYSRQFF. In DNA, the CDR3 is TGTGCCAGCAGCTCCTACAATCCCTACAGTAGGCAGTTCTTC.

The rearrangement uses TRBV7-2 and TRBJ1-2, with no clear D. Germline CDR1 SGHTA, CDR2 FQGNSA. The CDR3 sequence is 12 residues long. The V end lost 5 bases, the J end lost 5 bases, and 9 bases lay between the germline ends. CDR3 region: CASSPGNYGYTF. CDR3 sequence (DNA): TGTGCCAGCAGCCCGGGGAATTATGGCTACACCTTC.

This chain links TRBV28 with TRBJ1-2, with D perhaps matching TRBD1 (5 bases). Trimming removed 7 bases at V and 6 bases at J, with 12 bases between. CDR1 and CDR2 from the germline V gene are MDHEN and SYDVKM. The CDR3 spans 12 residues. The CDR3 nucleotides read TGTGCCAGCACTTCCAGGGAGAATGGCTACACCTTC. This sequence encodes CASTSRENGYTF.

This clone was counted a few times. The rearrangement links TRBV29-1 to TRBJ1-1; the D is unclear. The length of the CDR3 is 14 residues. CDR1 and CDR2 (germline): SQVTM, ANQGSEA. V gave up 7 bases and J gave up 3 bases, with 18 bases separating them. CDR3 residues: CSGSRRAGDTEAFF. The CDR3 nucleotides are TGCAGCGGCTCCCGGAGGGCAGGAGACACTGAAGCTTTCTTT.

The V gene is TRBV30, the J gene TRBJ1-4; D unclear. The germline gives CDR1 GTSNPN, CDR2 SVGIG (reference sequence). V was shortened by 0 bases and J by 8 bases, with 7 bases between the two germline ends. CDR3 size: 12 residues. The DNA for the CDR3 is TGTGCCTGGAGTGTGGGAGGAGAAAAACTGTTTTTT. Its translation: CAWSVGGEKLFF.

J is TRBJ2-5 and V is TRBV4-1; weak D call: TRBD2 (5 bases). The CDR3 consists of 14 residues. V was cut by 6 bases and J by 1 base, with 12 bases left in between. CDR1 is MGHRA, CDR2 YSYEKL, per germline. CDR3 DNA sequence: TGCGCCAGCAGGGCGGGCATCCTCCAAGAGACCCAGTACTTC. It codes for CASRAGILQETQYF.

This chain connects TRBV7-2 to TRBJ2-3; D is uncertain. CDR1 and CDR2 from the germline V gene are SGHTA and FQGNSA. The CDR3 loop spans 14 amino acids. V dropped 5 bases and J dropped 0 bases, with 9 bases sitting between them. The CDR3 sequence is CASSTRPSTDTQYF. The CDR3 bases are TGTGCCAGCAGCACTCGACCTAGCACAGATACGCAGTATTTT.

J is TRBJ1-6 and V is TRBV23-1; TRBD1 might be the D (6 bases). TRBV23-1 is an ORF, with its function uncertain. This CDR3 is 13 amino acids long. V lost 4 bases and J lost 13, with 14 bases in between. CDR3 protein: CASSRDTLAPLHF. The CDR3 DNA reads as TGCGCCAGCAGTCGGGACACCCTCGCCCCCCTCCACTTT.

The V gene is TRBV30, the J gene TRBJ2-5; no reliable D call. CDR1 is GTSNPN and CDR2 is SVGIG in the germline V gene (reference sequence). The CDR3 loop spans 11 amino acids. The ends were cut back, 8 bases at V and 2 bases at J, with 9 bases in the middle. DNA for the CDR3: TGTGCCGGGCGCGTTCAAGAGACCCAGTACTTC. Translating gives CAGRVQETQYF.

The chain combines TRBV29-1 with TRBJ2-4; 7 bases fit TRBD2. With 4 bases clipped from V and 4 bases from J, the junction kept 7 bases outside the gene matches. This CDR3 is 14 amino acids long. From germline, CDR1 is SQVTM and CDR2 ANQGSEA. This chain's CDR3 is CSVVVIGGKNIQYF. Here the CDR3 DNA reads TGCAGCGTTGTGGTAATCGGGGGGAAAAACATTCAGTACTTC.

The genes are TRBV25-1 and TRBJ1-2; D may be TRBD1 (6 bases). CDR3 length: 13 amino acids. V was trimmed by 4 bases and J by 6 bases, leaving 12 bases between them. Germline V CDR1 and CDR2: MGHDK, SYGVNS. The CDR3 region is CASSVNRGHGYTF. CDR3 sequence (DNA): TGTGCCAGCAGTGTCAATCGGGGGCATGGCTACACCTTC.

The chain links TRBV2 to TRBJ2-2, with TRBD1 matching 9 bases. The V segment lost 8 bases and the J segment 5 bases; nucleotides outside the gene matches: 3. The V gene's germline CDR1 is SNHLY and CDR2 FYNNEI. The CDR3 loop spans 13 amino acids. The CDR3 loop is CASGTGRTGELFF. CDR3 DNA sequence: TGTGCCAGCGGGACAGGGAGGACCGGGGAGCTGTTTTTT.

This chain joins TRBV6-1 and TRBJ2-5; D possibly matches TRBD1 or TRBD2 (6 bases each). The CDR3 is 13 residues long. V was pared by 5 bases and J by 5 bases, with 12 bases between. Germline CDR1 reads MNHNS; CDR2 reads SASEGT. This CDR3 is CASSRQGRETQYF. For the CDR3, the DNA is TGTGCCAGCAGTAGGCAGGGGAGGGAGACCCAGTACTTC.

In its sample, this clone was seen once. The chain carries TRBV9 and TRBJ1-2; 7 bases fit TRBD1. Germline CDR1 is SGDLS and CDR2 is YYNGEE. V lost 7 bases to trimming and J lost 3 bases; unmatched junction nucleotides: 6. The CDR3 contains 13 residues. The CDR3 region has the DNA TGTGCCAGCTGGGGGGACAGTTACTATGGCTACACCTTC. This translates into CASWGDSYYGYTF. Using reference TRBV9 and TRBJ1-2 for the parts outside the CDR3, the full variable domain is DSGVTQTPKHLITATGQRVTLRCSPRSGDLSVYWYQQSLDQGLQFLIQYYNGEERAKGNILERFSAQQFPDLHSELNLSSLELGDSALYFCASWGDSYYGYTFGSGTRLTVV.

This clone came up a few times. This chain links TRBV11-2 with TRBJ2-3; D assignment may be TRBD1 or TRBD2 (5 bases each). The germline gives CDR1 SGHAT, CDR2 FQNNGV. The CDR3 length is 16 residues. V lost 5 bases and J 6 bases, leaving 21 bases between the germline ends. The CDR3 DNA sequence: TGTGCCAGCAGCCGGACCCGGGACCCGAACAGGGATACGCAGTATTTT. It codes for CASSRTRDPNRDTQYF. Looking up the rest from reference TRBV11-2 and TRBJ2-3 gives the full variable domain: EAGVAQSPRYKIIEKRQSVAFWCNPISGHATLYWYQQILGQGPKLLIQFQNNGVVDDSQLPKDRFSAERLKGVDSTLKIQPAKLEDSAVYLCASSRTRDPNRDTQYFGPGTRLTVL.

For this clone: Relative to the germline gene, one junction end is altered; a read error may explain this. The V and J genes are TRBV5-4 and TRBJ2-1, with D maybe TRBD1 (5 bases). CDR3 size: 14 residues. Per the germline V gene, CDR1 is SGHNT and CDR2 is YYREEE (reference sequence). CDR3 nucleotide sequence: TGTGCCAGCACCTTGGACACGATATACAATGAGCAGTTCTTC. Protein product: CASTLDTIYNEQFF.

V usage is TRBV5-1 and J usage is TRBJ2-7; unclear D gene. This CDR3 has 11 residues. Trimming stripped 0 bases from V and 7 bases from J, with 5 bases between. In germline, CDR1 is SGHRS, CDR2 YFSETQ. DNA for the CDR3: TGCGCCAGCAGCTTGGAGAGTGAGCAGTACTTC. It is translated as CASSLESEQYF.

The V call is TRBV2, the J call TRBJ2-1, with D possibly being TRBD2 (6 bases). Looked up from germline, CDR1 is SNHLY and CDR2 is FYNNEI. The CDR3 spans 15 residues. Deletions cut 6 bases from V and 9 bases from J, with 21 bases between. CDR3 in amino acids: CASRPTPGLVGEQFF. The CDR3 DNA follows: TGTGCCAGCAGACCCACCCCGGGACTCGTTGGTGAGCAGTTCTTC. Using reference TRBV2 and TRBJ2-1 for the parts outside the CDR3, the full variable domain is EPEVTQTPSHQVTQMGQEVILRCVPISNHLYFYWYRQILGQKVEFLVSFYNNEISEKSEIFDDQFSVERPDGSNFTLKIRSTKLEDSAMYFCASRPTPGLVGEQFFGPGTRLTVL.

V and J are TRBV30 and TRBJ2-5; possibly TRBD1 for D (5 bases). Germline values: CDR1 GTSNPN, CDR2 SVGIG (reference sequence). The ends were cut back, 3 bases at V and 1 base at J, with 15 bases in the middle. This CDR3 has 15 residues. CDR3 coding DNA: TGTGCCTGGAGCACCATAGGGGCAGTCCAAGAGACCCAGTACTTC. It is translated as CAWSTIGAVQETQYF.

This clone was counted between two and nine times. The V call is TRBV5-6, the J call TRBJ2-7; 8 bases line up with TRBD1. Germline CDR1 SGHDT, CDR2 YYEEEE. J lost 6 bases, V lost 4 bases, and 9 bases had no gene match. The CDR3 length is 14 residues. Here the CDR3 reads CASSPDRARGEQYF. As DNA, the CDR3 is TGTGCCAGCAGCCCGGACAGGGCGCGGGGCGAGCAGTACTTC.

The chain is built from TRBV4-1 and TRBJ2-4; 8 bases agree with TRBD1. There are 15 residues in the CDR3. Germline trimming cut 3 bases from V and 3 bases from J; bases unmatched to any gene: 4. Looked up from germline, CDR1 is MGHRA and CDR2 is YSYEKL. DNA of the CDR3: TGCGCCAGCAGCCAGCTACAGGGGGTCAAAAACATTCAGTACTTC. It encodes CASSQLQGVKNIQYF.

Only a few counts were recorded for this clone. The chain uses TRBV7-2 and TRBJ2-5; D possibly uses TRBD1 or TRBD2 (5 bases each). The germline V gene has CDR1 SGHTA and CDR2 FQGNSA. This CDR3 spans 13 amino acids. Trimming removed 6 bases at V and 11 bases at J, with 19 bases between. CDR3: CASSRGTEDKQYF. The CDR3 DNA follows: TGTGCCAGCAGTCGGGGCACGGAAGACAAACAGTACTTC.

The J gene is TRBJ1-6, the V gene TRBV7-2, with no clear D. Per the germline V gene, CDR1 is SGHTA and CDR2 is FQGNSA. V dropped 1 base and J dropped 12 bases, with 10 bases sitting between them. The CDR3 loop spans 13 amino acids. The CDR3 reads CASSLGGVRPLHF. CDR3 sequence (DNA): TGTGCCAGCAGCTTAGGTGGTGTCAGACCCCTCCACTTT.

The CDR3 nucleotides are TGTGCCAGCACATGGGACAGGGACTCCTACGAGCAGTACTTC. Its protein is CASTWDRDSYEQYF. The chain has TRBV2 and TRBJ2-7; 9 positions agree with TRBD1. The length of the CDR3 is 14 residues. Germline lookup yields CDR1 SNHLY and CDR2 FYNNEI. Trimming took 7 bases from V and 0 from J; bases not matched to a gene: 4.

The chain recombines TRBV30 with TRBJ1-4, with D perhaps matching TRBD1 (6 bases). V shed 0 bases and J shed 8 bases, with 13 bases lying between them. CDR1 is GTSNPN and CDR2 is SVGIG in the germline V gene (reference sequence). The length of the CDR3 is 14 residues. The CDR3 nucleotides read TGTGCCTGGAGTGTACGGTCTACAGGGGAAAAACTGTTTTTT. Amino acids: CAWSVRSTGEKLFF.